Listed here is a single T cell receptor beta chain. Its target is not known. From germline, CDR1 is ENHRY and CDR2 SYGVKD. The length of the CDR3 is 15 residues. V was clipped by 6 bases and J by 0 bases; unmatched bases: 5. All of the isolated RNA was reverse transcribed, so expressed TCRB transcripts were sequenced. Libraries were prepared by immunoSEQ multiplex PCR; TCRdb keeps only in-frame clonotypes and omits some of them. Found here are 130,000 to 150,000 clones, 48% of them singletons; the top ten hold around 0.45%. This sample stems from a study of beta chain features in type 1 diabetes. The study, taken as a whole, reports: TCRB CDR3s from Type 1 diabetes patients were moderately but significantly shorter in all four CD4+ subsets.

This sequence originates from a man aged 18 to 29 in good health. The chain couples TRBV10-3 to TRBJ1-5; 7 bases line up with TRBD1. Material: Tregs from blood. CDR3: CAISSGGYSNQPQHF. The CDR3 region has the DNA TGTGCCATCAGCTCAGGGGGTTATAGCAATCAGCCCCAGCATTTT.